Included here is one TCR beta chain sequence, with context. Its antigen is currently unknown. The source of the sample is a study of PD-L1 blockade in urothelial cancer. Study conclusions and caveats: Patients with durable benefit had greater blood expansion of tumor-associated TCR clones 3 weeks into treatment.

The number of samples from each patient was between 1 and 8, taken pretreatment and on-treatment. The data were produced by immunoSEQ multiplex PCR, yet TCRdb's version contains in-frame clones alone and is incomplete. The profile shows around 56,000 clones, about 82% of them singletons. The germline V gene has CDR1 SGDLS and CDR2 YYNGEE. The CDR3 covers 18 residues. V gave up 3 bases and J gave up 3 bases, with 19 bases separating them. Here the sequenced sample was PBMCs, taken around atezolizumab (anti-PD-L1) treatment. This chain links TRBV9 with TRBJ1-6; D gene uncertain. This TCR was recovered from a man over 45 with urothelial cancer. CDR3 in DNA: TGTGCCAGCAGCGCGAGCTCGGGAGGAACTTTCTATAATTCACCCCTCCACTTT. Protein sequence: CASSASSGGTFYNSPLHF. Full variable domain (remainder filled in from reference TRBV9 and TRBJ1-6): DSGVTQTPKHLITATGQRVTLRCSPRSGDLSVYWYQQSLDQGLQFLIQYYNGEERAKGNILERFSAQQFPDLHSELNLSSLELGDSALYFCASSASSGGTFYNSPLHFGNGTRLTVT.